This TCR beta chain was sequenced for a study of blood T cell repertoires in COVID-19. The wider study: The United States, Italy and Spain provided the acute and convalescent COVID-19 samples. PBMCs, B-cell-depleted T cells, or T cells provided the cDNA or gDNA that made up the material.

Produced via immunoSEQ multiplex PCR; TCRdb's table is partial and in-frame only. The sample lists about 78,000 clones, around 91% occurring once. Germline V CDR1 and CDR2: WSHSY, SAAADI. The CDR3 contains 16 residues. V shed 3 bases, J shed 6 bases, and the junction held 8 bases outside the gene matches. The chain recombines TRBV10-2 with TRBJ2-5; 12 bases match TRBD2. The sequence was collected from a woman aged 45-65 years in a cohort sampled during active COVID-19. Material for sequencing was peripheral blood. CDR3 residues: CASSDETSGSLKTQYF. CDR3 coding DNA: TGCGCCAGCAGTGACGAGACTAGCGGGAGTTTGAAGACCCAGTACTTC.